Shown below are 32 T cell receptor beta chains from a single sample sequenced in a study of T cell changes during pregnancy in multiple sclerosis. Measured with immunoSEQ multiplex PCR; TCRdb has only the in-frame clones, and not every one. The table includes around 12,000 clones, approximately 90% detected once. Sample: CD8+ T cells from peripheral blood mononuclear cells, taken in the second trimester of pregnancy. These receptor sequences come from a female donor in good health, enrolled as a control in a pregnancy study.

This chain uses TRBV27 with TRBJ2-3, with 10 bases fitting TRBD2. Trimming took 4 bases from V and 2 from J; bases not matched to a gene: 3. CDR1 is MNHEY, CDR2 SMNVEV, per germline (reference sequence). This CDR3 spans 15 amino acids. The CDR3 protein is CASSSLAGDTDTQYF. The CDR3, as DNA: TGTGCCAGCAGTTCTCTAGCGGGAGACACAGATACGCAGTATTTT.

The chain links TRBV7-3 to TRBJ2-7; TRBD1 matches at 9 bases. The CDR3 consists of 15 residues. Germline CDR1 reads SGHTA; CDR2 reads FQGTGA. The junction had 1 base not matched to a gene; V was cut back by 1 base and J by 0 bases. CDR3 bases: TGTGCCAGCAGCTTAAGACAGGGGGGCTCCTACGAGCAGTACTTC. Its protein product is CASSLRQGGSYEQYF. Variable domain in full (rest from reference TRBV7-3 and TRBJ2-7): GAGVSQTPSNKVTEKGKYVELRCDPISGHTALYWYRQSLGQGPEFLIYFQGTGAADDSGLPNDRFFAVRPEGSVSTLKIQRTERGDSAVYLCASSLRQGGSYEQYFGPGTRLTVT.

The chain carries TRBV2 and TRBJ2-7, with 8 positions matching TRBD2. Looked up from germline, CDR1 is SNHLY and CDR2 is FYNNEI. The ends lost 6 bases at V and 9 bases at J; junction bases unmatched: 19. The CDR3 is made up of 16 amino acids. Here the CDR3 reads CASSPTRAPGRGGQYF. The DNA of the CDR3 is TGTGCCAGCAGCCCCACCAGGGCCCCCGGGAGGGGGGGGCAGTACTTC.

The table lists this clone with a count of one. V and J are TRBV12-5 and TRBJ2-5, with 7 nucleotides matching TRBD2. V was pared by 2 bases and J by 5 bases, with 5 bases of the junction left unmatched. This CDR3 is 14 amino acids long. The germline V gene encodes CDR1 LGHNT and CDR2 FRNRAP. The CDR3 sequence is CASGLSPGGETQYF. CDR3 in DNA: TGTGCTAGTGGTTTGTCCCCGGGGGGTGAGACCCAGTACTTC.

This chain connects TRBV9 to TRBJ2-1, with 7 bases lining up with TRBD2. Germline CDR1 SGDLS, CDR2 YYNGEE. CDR3 size: 15 residues. Germline trimming cut 4 bases from V and 3 bases from J; bases unmatched to any gene: 7. The CDR3 loop reads CASSTAGSVYNEQFF. The CDR3 bases are TGTGCCAGCAGCACAGCGGGATCGGTCTACAATGAGCAGTTCTTC.

The chain employs TRBV2 and TRBJ2-5; no reliable D call. This CDR3 is 13 amino acids long. Germline V gene sequence: CDR1 SNHLY, CDR2 FYNNEI. Between the trimmed V and J ends, which lost 4 bases and 1 base, there was a span of 7 bases. CDR3 sequence reads: CASSVRVQETQYF. The CDR3 DNA follows: TGTGCCAGCAGTGTCCGGGTCCAAGAGACCCAGTACTTC.

This chain joins TRBV4-1 and TRBJ2-3, with 8 bases fitting TRBD2. V gave up 2 bases and J gave up 0 bases; unmatched junction bases: 7. The germline CDR1 and CDR2 sequences are MGHRA and YSYEKL. This CDR3 has 17 amino acids. CDR3 sequence: CASSQQGAGASTDTQYF. The CDR3 DNA is TGCGCCAGCAGCCAACAGGGAGCGGGGGCTAGCACAGATACGCAGTATTTT.

This chain uses TRBV29-1 with TRBJ2-3; maybe TRBD2 (6 bases). Germline V lookup: CDR1 SQVTM, CDR2 ANQGSEA. This CDR3 is built from 16 residues. Trimming took 4 bases from V and 2 from J, leaving 19 bases between them. The DNA of the CDR3 is TGCAGCGTTGTGTATTCTGAGCGGGTCTACACAGATACGCAGTATTTT. Translated, it gives CSVVYSERVYTDTQYF.

The rearrangement uses TRBV7-2 and TRBJ2-6, with TRBD1 as a possible D gene (6 bases). V was cut by 2 bases and J by 1 base, with 15 bases left in between. The CDR3 has 18 residues. CDR1 and CDR2 from the germline V gene are SGHTA and FQGNSA. The CDR3 protein is CASSLIPGQLSGANVLTF. DNA for the CDR3: TGTGCCAGCAGCTTAATCCCGGGACAACTGTCTGGGGCCAACGTCCTGACTTTC.

V is TRBV28 and J is TRBJ2-1, with D tentatively TRBD2 (6 bases). The CDR3 runs 16 residues. The germline V gene has CDR1 MDHEN and CDR2 SYDVKM. Trimming took off 6 bases at V and 0 bases at J, with 15 bases between the two ends. In DNA, the CDR3 is TGTGCCAGCAGCTCAGTCCTGGGGGGCTCCTACAATGAGCAGTTCTTC. It is translated as CASSSVLGGSYNEQFF.

In the case of this clone: The DNA is left out, because the CDR3 cannot be placed on it with certainty; the CDR3 is given as TCRdb lists it. This chain links TRBV7-9 with TRBJ1-2. The CDR3 is made up of 12 amino acids, end residues included. The germline V gene encodes CDR1 SEHNR and CDR2 FQNEAQ (reference sequence). CDR3 protein: CASSSSGYGYTF.

V gene TRBV19 combines with J gene TRBJ1-5, with TRBD1 matching 7 bases. The CDR3 length is 14 residues. CDR1 is LNHDA and CDR2 is SQIVND in the germline V gene (reference sequence). The V and J ends lost 3 bases and 1 base, in that order; junction bases with no gene match: 0. The CDR3 is CASSMGQSNQPQHF. DNA of the CDR3: TGTGCCAGTAGTATGGGACAGAGCAATCAGCCCCAGCATTTT.

The chain joins TRBV19 to TRBJ2-1; D perhaps matches TRBD1 (6 bases). Trimming removed 1 base at V and 7 bases at J, with 14 bases between. CDR1 and CDR2 (germline): LNHDA, SQIVND (reference sequence). This CDR3 has 15 amino acids. The CDR3 DNA reads as TGTGCCAGTAGTATAGGGGACACCAGTTTGAATGAGCAGTTCTTC. Its protein product is CASSIGDTSLNEQFF.

This clone was observed once. J is TRBJ2-7 and V is TRBV15; TRBD1 aligns across 10 bases. After removal of 8 bases from V and 3 bases from J, the junction contained 19 bases not matched to a gene. The CDR3 is 18 amino acids. Per the germline V gene, CDR1 is LNHNV and CDR2 is YYDKDF (reference sequence). CDR3 DNA: TGTGCCACCGAAGTCGGGACAGGGGAGAGAGCGGGGTACTACGAGCAGTACTTC. Translation gives CATEVGTGERAGYYEQYF.

The V and J genes are TRBV15 and TRBJ2-2, with TRBD1 identical over 10 bases. Germline loops: CDR1 LNHNV, CDR2 YYDKDF (reference sequence). Trimming removed 5 bases from V and 3 bases from J; junction bases left unmatched: 6. This CDR3 spans 16 amino acids. CDR3 DNA sequence: TGTGCCACCAGCGATACCGGGACAGGGGACACCGGGGAGCTGTTTTTT. Amino acids: CATSDTGTGDTGELFF.

The chain joins TRBV9 to TRBJ2-1; D may be TRBD1 (6 bases). V gave up 3 bases and J gave up 2 bases, with 12 bases separating them. From germline, CDR1 is SGDLS and CDR2 YYNGEE. The CDR3 extends over 15 amino acids. This CDR3 is CASSARQVPYNEQFF. As DNA, the CDR3 is TGTGCCAGCAGCGCGAGACAGGTACCCTACAATGAGCAGTTCTTC.

The rearrangement joins TRBV10-3 to TRBJ2-3; D possibly corresponds to TRBD2 (7 bases). The CDR3 spans 15 residues. The germline gives CDR1 ENHRY, CDR2 SYGVKD. Trimming removed 3 bases at V and 4 bases at J, with 14 bases between. CDR3: CAISETGGRADTQYF. CDR3 coding DNA: TGTGCCATCAGTGAAACGGGGGGCAGGGCAGATACGCAGTATTTT.

This clone appeared once. The V call is TRBV15, the J call TRBJ2-7, with TRBD2 matching over 7 bases. Trimming at V came to 10 bases and at J to 5 bases, leaving 11 bases not matched to a gene. The CDR3 extends over 13 amino acids. Germline CDR1 and CDR2: LNHNV and YYDKDF (reference sequence). The CDR3 spells CAISPRGRDEQYF. DNA of the CDR3: TGTGCCATTTCGCCGCGGGGGAGGGACGAGCAGTACTTC.

The CDR3: CASSPRGGYSYEQYF. DNA for the CDR3: TGTGCCAGCAGCCCGCGTGGGGGCTATAGCTACGAGCAGTACTTC. This chain uses TRBV13 with TRBJ2-7; tentatively, D is TRBD1 (6 bases). The V end lost 5 bases, the J end lost 3 bases, and 17 bases lay between the germline ends. Germline loops: CDR1 PRHDT, CDR2 FYEKMQ (reference sequence). The CDR3 is made up of 15 amino acids.

The chain has TRBV28 and TRBJ1-3; D call uncertain. Per the germline V gene, CDR1 is MDHEN and CDR2 is SYDVKM. The CDR3 runs 14 residues. V lost 4 bases and J lost 0, with 7 bases in between. The CDR3 here is CASSSGHSGNTIYF. CDR3 DNA: TGTGCCAGCAGTTCTGGGCACTCTGGAAACACCATATATTTT.

The CDR3 protein is CASSQDRPDTYGYTF. CDR3 DNA: TGTGCCAGCAGCCAAGATCGACCGGACACCTATGGCTACACCTTC. This chain connects TRBV4-2 to TRBJ1-2; D is possibly TRBD1 (5 bases). Deletions cut 0 bases from V and 4 bases from J, with 12 bases between. The germline V gene encodes CDR1 LGHNA and CDR2 YNFKEQ. This CDR3 spans 15 amino acids.

DNA for the CDR3: TGCGCCAGCAGCCAAGGACTTGATACCTACGAGCAGTACTTC. This codes for CASSQGLDTYEQYF. The chain links TRBV4-3 to TRBJ2-7; D uncertain. CDR1 and CDR2 from the germline V gene are LGHNA and YSLEER. Trimming removed 1 base at V and 2 bases at J, with 9 bases between. This CDR3 contains 14 residues.

The chain recombines TRBV13 with TRBJ2-2; 9 bases line up with TRBD2. Per the germline V gene, CDR1 is PRHDT and CDR2 is FYEKMQ (reference sequence). The CDR3 is 15 amino acids. Losses at the gene ends were 3 bases for V and 6 bases for J; bases not matched to a gene: 5. The CDR3 sequence: CASSLGGGAAGELFF. The CDR3 DNA is TGTGCCAGCAGCTTGGGCGGGGGGGCCGCCGGGGAGCTGTTTTTT.

This rearrangement joins TRBV5-8 to TRBJ2-1; 14 nucleotides agree with TRBD2. CDR3 length: 17 amino acids. Germline CDR1 SGHTS, CDR2 YDEGEE. V lost 3 bases to trimming and J lost 0 bases; unmatched junction nucleotides: 2. The CDR3 region has the DNA TGTGCCAGCAGCTCCGGGACTAGCGGGAGCTCCTACAATGAGCAGTTCTTC. This encodes CASSSGTSGSSYNEQFF.

The chain is built from TRBV4-2 and TRBJ2-7; TRBD2 matches 8 bases. J gave up 0 bases and V 0 bases, and 1 base lay outside the gene matches. The germline CDR1 and CDR2 sequences are LGHNA and YNFKEQ. The CDR3 is 15 amino acids. The DNA of the CDR3 is TGTGCCAGCAGCCAAGAGGGACTAGACTCCTACGAGCAGTACTTC. Translated: CASSQEGLDSYEQYF.

The chain combines TRBV29-1 with TRBJ2-7, with 7 nucleotides matching TRBD2. The CDR3 sequence is 11 residues long. Losses at the gene ends were 7 bases for V and 2 bases for J; bases not matched to a gene: 2. The V gene's germline CDR1 is SQVTM and CDR2 ANQGSEA. The CDR3 reads CSASGTYEQYF. For the CDR3, the DNA is TGCAGCGCAAGCGGGACCTACGAGCAGTACTTC.

The CDR3 region has the DNA TGTGCCAGCTCACGAACAGGGTCCTACGAGCAGTACTTC. It is translated as CASSRTGSYEQYF. The rearrangement links TRBV18 to TRBJ2-7; tentatively, D is TRBD1 (6 bases). From germline, CDR1 is KGHSH and CDR2 LQKENI. The germline V and J ends were trimmed by 4 bases and 1 base, with 8 bases remaining between them. This CDR3 spans 13 amino acids.

This clone was seen just once. The chain links TRBV10-3 to TRBJ1-4, with a tentative D call TRBD1 (6 bases). Looked up from germline, CDR1 is ENHRY and CDR2 is SYGVKD. V lost 0 bases to trimming and J lost 7 bases, with 12 bases between them. CDR3 length equals 15 residues. In nucleotides, the CDR3 is TGTGCCATCAGTGAGTCGAAAGGGGGTGGTGAAAAACTGTTTTTT. Translation gives CAISESKGGGEKLFF.

DNA of the CDR3: TGTGCCAGCAGTTGGGAGTACGACGAGCAGTACTTC. Protein: CASSWEYDEQYF. J is TRBJ2-7 and V is TRBV28; D may be TRBD2 (5 bases). Between the trimmed V and J ends, which lost 4 bases and 5 bases, there was a span of 9 bases. CDR1 is MDHEN and CDR2 is SYDVKM in the germline V gene. CDR3 length equals 12 residues.

The chain uses TRBV7-9 and TRBJ2-7, with 9 bases aligning to TRBD1. CDR1 is SEHNR and CDR2 is FQNEAQ in the germline V gene (reference sequence). The CDR3 is made up of 16 amino acids. The J segment lost 7 bases and the V segment lost 3 bases, leaving 13 bases of the junction unmatched. The CDR3, as DNA: TGTGCCAGCAGCTTCCATCCACAGGGGGCAAGTCGTGAGCAGTACTTC. Encoded protein: CASSFHPQGASREQYF.

There are a few counts of this clone. This chain connects TRBV19 to TRBJ1-1, with D possibly TRBD1 on 5 matching bases. CDR3 length equals 11 residues. V dropped 5 bases and J dropped 7 bases, with 8 bases sitting between them. Germline values: CDR1 LNHDA, CDR2 SQIVND (reference sequence). The DNA of the CDR3 is TGTGCCAGTAGTGTGACAGTTGAAGCTTTCTTT. It encodes CASSVTVEAFF.

V gene TRBV9 combines with J gene TRBJ2-1, with 7 bases aligning to TRBD2. CDR1 is SGDLS and CDR2 is YYNGEE in the germline V gene. CDR3 size: 15 residues. V lost 2 bases to trimming and J lost 3 bases; unmatched junction nucleotides: 5. The CDR3, as DNA: TGTGCCAGCAGCGTCGGAGCGGGAATCTACAATGAGCAGTTCTTC. It encodes CASSVGAGIYNEQFF.